Each of the 4 T cell receptor beta chains below was sequenced from the same sample in a study of beta chain features in type 1 diabetes. Expressed TCRB transcripts were sequenced, since all the RNA that had been isolated was reverse transcribed. Method: immunoSEQ multiplex PCR; TCRdb's copy keeps in-frame clones and lacks some. The sample includes hundreds of thousands of clones, roughly 17% of them seen just once. Material: naive CD4+ T cells from blood. These receptors were obtained from a woman between 18 and 29 years old in good health.

V is TRBV5-4 and J is TRBJ2-5; possible D gene TRBD1, 6 bases. Germline V gives CDR1 SGHNT, CDR2 YYREEE (reference sequence). This CDR3 is 13 amino acids long. The V end lost 2 bases, the J end lost 4 bases, and 9 bases lay between the germline ends. The DNA of the CDR3 is TGTGCCAGCAGCTTCACAGGGAGAGAGACCCAGTACTTC. Encoded protein: CASSFTGRETQYF.

The gene calls are TRBV4-2 and TRBJ1-1; D perhaps matches TRBD1 (6 bases). The germline V gene has CDR1 LGHNA and CDR2 YNFKEQ. There are 17 residues in the CDR3. The germline V and J ends were trimmed by 1 base and 4 bases, with 19 bases remaining between them. The CDR3 sequence is CASSQAAGALLGTEAFF. The CDR3 coding sequence is TGTGCCAGCAGCCAAGCGGCAGGGGCACTGCTGGGCACTGAAGCTTTCTTT.

This clone has only a few counts. The chain carries TRBV11-2 and TRBJ2-7; either TRBD1 or TRBD2 may supply D (5 bases each). V dropped 5 bases and J dropped 3 bases, with 17 bases sitting between them. This CDR3 region has 15 residues. Germline V lookup: CDR1 SGHAT, CDR2 FQNNGV. CDR3 bases: TGTGCCAGCAGCCCAACGGGACGATCTATCTACGAGCAGTACTTC. This sequence encodes CASSPTGRSIYEQYF.

The chain is built from TRBV7-9 and TRBJ1-1; unclear D gene. The germline gives CDR1 SEHNR, CDR2 FQNEAQ (reference sequence). This CDR3 has 14 amino acids. V lost 5 bases and J lost 1, with 11 bases in between. The CDR3 loop is CASSRDTQNTEAFF. For the CDR3, the DNA is TGTGCCAGCAGCCGAGACACACAGAACACTGAAGCTTTCTTT.